The 15 T cell receptor beta chains in this list originate from one sample, sequenced in a study of blood T cell repertoires in COVID-19. Some clones are missing from TCRdb's copy, which holds only in-frame ones; the method was immunoSEQ multiplex PCR. The sample contains 200,000 to 250,000 clones, about four fifths of which appear only once. The source material was peripheral blood. All receptors derive from a woman older than 75 with COVID-19, enrolled during active disease.

The chain uses TRBV7-2 and TRBJ2-1; 7 nucleotides line up with TRBD2. J gave up 8 bases and V 1 base, and 5 bases lay outside the gene matches. There are 14 residues in the CDR3. The germline V gene encodes CDR1 SGHTA and CDR2 FQGNSA. The CDR3 loop reads CASSLVAAGDEQFF. The CDR3 DNA reads as TGTGCCAGCAGCTTAGTGGCGGCGGGGGATGAGCAGTTCTTC.

The chain is built from TRBV7-9 and TRBJ1-4, with TRBD1 as a possible D gene (6 bases). V dropped 3 bases and J dropped 6 bases, with 8 bases sitting between them. The CDR3 loop spans 13 amino acids. CDR1 SEHNR and CDR2 FQNEAQ come from the germline V gene (reference sequence). CDR3 region: CASSLGGHEKLFF. The DNA for the CDR3 is TGTGCCAGCAGCTTGGGGGGGCATGAAAAACTGTTTTTT.

The J gene is TRBJ1-5, the V gene TRBV3-1 (or the pseudogene TRBV3-2), with 7 bases identical to TRBD1. The J segment lost 4 bases and the V segment lost 0 bases, leaving 9 bases of the junction unmatched. The CDR3 is 17 residues long. Germline CDR1 is LGHDT and CDR2 is YNNKEL (reference sequence). The CDR3 bases are TGTGCCAGCAGCCAAGATGGGGGGACAGAGGTGAATCAGCCCCAGCATTTT. This sequence encodes CASSQDGGTEVNQPQHF.

The chain couples TRBV19 to TRBJ1-3; D gene ambiguous. V was clipped by 7 bases and J by 0 bases, with 13 bases between them. This CDR3 contains 15 residues. Germline V gives CDR1 LNHDA, CDR2 SQIVND (reference sequence). CDR3 amino acids: CASIPSGYSGNTIYF. The CDR3, as DNA: TGTGCCAGTATCCCCTCAGGTTACTCTGGAAACACCATATATTTT.

This chain links TRBV6-5 with TRBJ1-2; D gene uncertain. Trimming cost V 6 bases and J 4 bases, with 12 bases left between them. The CDR3 is 13 amino acids. Germline values: CDR1 MNHEY, CDR2 SVGAGI. CDR3 region: CASRDNTVYGYTF. The DNA for the CDR3 is TGTGCCAGCAGAGATAACACCGTCTATGGCTACACCTTC.

This rearrangement joins TRBV2 to TRBJ1-4; D might be TRBD1 (5 bases). Trimming shortened V by 6 bases and J by 10 bases, and 21 bases separated the two germline ends. Germline CDR1 is SNHLY and CDR2 is FYNNEI. The CDR3 is 15 amino acids. CDR3 bases: TGTGCCAGCAGCCCCATGGGGGGAAGAGGCGGAAAACTGTTTTTT. Its translation is CASSPMGGRGGKLFF.

The chain uses TRBV12-3 or TRBV12-4 and TRBJ2-7; 7 positions match TRBD1. There are 11 residues in the CDR3. V lost 9 bases and J lost 2; bases outside the gene matches: 1. The CDR3 spells CARGTAYEQYF. The CDR3 DNA reads as TGTGCCAGAGGGACAGCCTACGAGCAGTACTTC.

The chain uses TRBV5-1 and TRBJ2-3; maybe TRBD1 (5 bases). This CDR3 has 15 residues. V gave up 0 bases and J gave up 4 bases, with 12 bases separating them. In germline, CDR1 is SGHRS, CDR2 YFSETQ. The CDR3 spells CASSLEGAVPDTQYF. CDR3 bases: TGCGCCAGCAGCTTGGAAGGGGCAGTTCCAGATACGCAGTATTTT.

This chain links TRBV7-8 with TRBJ1-5; 10 bases map to TRBD1. The junction had 7 bases not matched to a gene; V was cut back by 5 bases and J by 6 bases. The length of the CDR3 is 15 residues. In germline, CDR1 is SGHVS, CDR2 FQNEAQ. The CDR3 DNA follows: TGTGCCAGCAGCGCACTAGGGACAGGGGCTCAGCCCCAGCATTTT. Its translation is CASSALGTGAQPQHF.

This chain joins TRBV25-1 and TRBJ2-2; TRBD1 matches at 7 bases. Per germline, CDR1 MGHDK and CDR2 SYGVNS. Trimming removed 3 bases from V and 6 bases from J; junction bases left unmatched: 7. The CDR3 extends over 15 amino acids. The CDR3 DNA reads TGTGCCAGCAGTGACTCCGGGACAGTGGCCGGGGAGCTGTTTTTT. It specifies CASSDSGTVAGELFF.

V is TRBV12-3 or TRBV12-4 and J is TRBJ1-1; D uncertain. The CDR3 consists of 13 residues. V was cut by 7 bases and J by 5 bases, with 14 bases left in between. The CDR3 coding sequence is TGTGCCAGCACCAAGGGCTCGGGGACTGAAGCTTTCTTT. This sequence encodes CASTKGSGTEAFF.

V is TRBV7-3 and J is TRBJ1-1, with 7 bases matching TRBD1. The CDR3 sequence is 15 residues long. Germline loops: CDR1 SGHTA, CDR2 FQGTGA. The V segment lost 0 bases and the J segment 7 bases; nucleotides outside the gene matches: 8. In DNA, the CDR3 is TGTGCCAGCAGCTTAACGTTTACAGGGGCGGGTGAAGCTTTCTTT. Amino acid sequence: CASSLTFTGAGEAFF.

The rearrangement joins TRBV9 to TRBJ2-7, with 7 bases that match TRBD2. The CDR3 loop spans 16 amino acids. Germline loops: CDR1 SGDLS, CDR2 YYNGEE. The V and J ends lost 4 bases and 3 bases, in that order; junction bases with no gene match: 13. The CDR3 bases are TGTGCCAGCAGCCCCCAGGTGGGAGGGTATCTCTACGAGCAGTACTTC. Translating it yields CASSPQVGGYLYEQYF.

The J gene is TRBJ2-1, the V gene TRBV19; TRBD2 matches 13 bases. CDR1 is LNHDA, CDR2 SQIVND, per germline (reference sequence). Trimming took 3 bases from V and 2 from J; bases not matched to a gene: 7. The CDR3 loop spans 18 amino acids. The CDR3 DNA follows: TGTGCCAGTAGTATGCGGAGACTAGCGGGAGGCGCCTACAATGAGCAGTTCTTC. Translated, it gives CASSMRRLAGGAYNEQFF.

Concerning this clone: Within the sample, other DNA sequences also encode this same CDR3. The chain joins TRBV21-1 to TRBJ2-3; the table's D gene call, TRBD1, was not cross checked with the DNA. TRBV21-1 is a pseudogene locus. This CDR3 is built from 13 residues. CDR3 loop: CARLRQGGDTQYF. CDR3 nucleotides: TGTGCCAGATTAAGACAGGGAGGAGATACGCAGTATTTT.